The 32 T cell receptor beta chains below come from one sample, sequenced in a study of blood T cells in healthy people across ages. Then a second PCR, running about 6 to 11 cycles, was carried out with a sample-barcoded 5' primer and a J-beta primer mix. Each CDR3 protein gets one entry after TCRdb re-called the 5' RACE reads with MiXCR. The repertoire includes about 1,500,000 distinct CDR3 sequences, roughly 40% of them detected once, and approximately 7.9% sits in the top ten. The sequencing sample was made of blood. These receptors were collected from a woman between 18 and 29 years old in good health.

The chain combines TRBV12-3 or TRBV12-4 with TRBJ2-5; 9 bases match TRBD2. This CDR3 contains 15 residues. With 5 bases clipped from V and 11 bases from J, the junction kept 15 bases outside the gene matches. For the CDR3, the DNA is TGTGCCAGCAGTCCCGGGACTAGCCAGGTCTATGAGCAGTACTTC. Amino acids: CASSPGTSQVYEQYF.

This clonotype appeared a few times. As DNA, the CDR3 is TGCGCCAGCAGCCAAGAGGGGGGAGGGGGAGGCTACACCTTC. Its translation is CASSQEGGGGGYTF. The chain joins TRBV4-1 to TRBJ1-2; D possibly corresponds to TRBD1 (6 bases). With 0 bases removed from V and 8 bases from J, the gap between germline ends came to 13 bases. The CDR3 length is 14 residues. Germline CDR1 and CDR2: MGHRA and YSYEKL.

This clonotype was counted a few times. The chain links TRBV6-1 to TRBJ1-2; 9 bases agree with TRBD1. The CDR3 spans 13 residues. Germline V gene lookup returns CDR1 MNHNS and CDR2 SASEGT. Trimming cost V 6 bases and J 3 bases; bases outside gene matches: 2. As DNA, the CDR3 is TGTGCCAGCAGAGACAGGGGGGACTATGGCTACACCTTC. It specifies CASRDRGDYGYTF.

This chain links TRBV27 with TRBJ2-2; 14 positions match TRBD2. The CDR3 length is 21 residues. In germline, CDR1 is MNHEY, CDR2 SMNVEV (reference sequence). The trim removed 6 bases at V and 6 bases at J, leaving 21 bases unmatched. The CDR3 protein is CASSTAVLGHQTSGRAGELFF. CDR3 bases: TGTGCCAGCAGCACCGCCGTTTTAGGACACCAGACTAGCGGGAGGGCCGGGGAGCTGTTTTTT.

A remark on this clonotype: One junction end does not reproduce the germline sequence, and a read error may be involved. The V and J genes are TRBV29-1 and TRBJ2-1; the D gene is possibly TRBD1 (6 bases). From germline, CDR1 is SQVTM and CDR2 ANQGSEA. This CDR3 spans 15 amino acids. The CDR3 bases are TGCAGCGTTGAACATACAGGGACAAACTACAATGGGCAGTTCTTC. Protein product: CSVEHTGTNYNGQFF.

The chain employs TRBV4-1 and TRBJ1-4; possible D gene TRBD1, 5 bases. Germline lookup yields CDR1 MGHRA and CDR2 YSYEKL. The CDR3 spans 15 residues. Trimming removed 0 bases from V and 8 bases from J, with 13 bases in between. The CDR3 protein is CASSQEGREDEKLFF. The DNA of the CDR3 is TGCGCCAGCAGCCAAGAGGGCAGGGAAGACGAAAAACTGTTTTTT.

Only a few counts were recorded for this clonotype. The rearrangement links TRBV10-3 to TRBJ1-2, with D unresolved. V lost 0 bases and J 5 bases, leaving 10 bases between the germline ends. CDR3 length: 14 amino acids. Germline V lookup: CDR1 ENHRY, CDR2 SYGVKD. CDR3 in amino acids: CAISESNGEYGYTF. CDR3 nucleotide sequence: TGTGCCATCAGTGAGTCGAACGGTGAATATGGCTACACCTTC.

The gene calls are TRBV28 and TRBJ2-1; D is perhaps TRBD1 (5 bases). The CDR3 covers 14 residues. Trimming took off 6 bases at V and 5 bases at J, with 14 bases between the two ends. Germline lookup yields CDR1 MDHEN and CDR2 SYDVKM. The CDR3 sequence is CASSPPWGNNEQFF. The CDR3 DNA follows: TGTGCCAGCAGCCCTCCGTGGGGCAACAATGAGCAGTTCTTC.

This clonotype was counted a few times. CDR3 nucleotide sequence: TGTGCCAGCAGTTGGGATGCTTCCTACGAGCAGTACTTC. Protein product: CASSWDASYEQYF. The V and J genes are TRBV6-5 and TRBJ2-7; D remains ambiguous. Germline loops: CDR1 MNHEY, CDR2 SVGAGI. The germline V and J ends were trimmed by 4 bases and 1 base, with 8 bases remaining between them. The CDR3 loop spans 13 amino acids.

The chain links TRBV3-1 to TRBJ1-2; D is unresolved. Trimming took 1 base from V and 5 from J, leaving 8 bases between them. This CDR3 spans 13 amino acids. Germline V CDR1 and CDR2: LGHDT, YNNKEL (reference sequence). The DNA of the CDR3 is TGTGCCAGCAGCCAAGCGGACCCGTATGGCTACACCTTC. Translating it yields CASSQADPYGYTF.

This clonotype was detected only a few times. V usage is TRBV5-1 and J usage is TRBJ1-4; 10 bases are shared with TRBD1. Per the germline V gene, CDR1 is SGHRS and CDR2 is YFSETQ. The CDR3 totals 16 residues. Losses at the gene ends were 4 bases for V and 3 bases for J; bases not matched to a gene: 6. The CDR3 DNA reads as TGCGCCAGCAGCCCCGGGACAGGGGAACCTAATGAAAAACTGTTTTTT. Translated: CASSPGTGEPNEKLFF.

The chain combines TRBV7-9 with TRBJ2-4, with D possibly matching TRBD2 (6 bases). The V and J ends lost 1 base and 13 bases respectively, with 17 bases between them. The length of the CDR3 is 14 residues. CDR1 and CDR2 from the germline V gene are SEHNR and FQNEAQ (reference sequence). CDR3 DNA sequence: TGTGCCAGCAGCTTAGGACTAGGGGAGTGGGAGCAGTACTTC. Protein: CASSLGLGEWEQYF.

The CDR3 DNA reads as TGCAGTGTCCTTCCTATGTCTAGCACAGATACGCAGTATTTT. Amino acids: CSVLPMSSTDTQYF. J is TRBJ2-3 and V is TRBV20-1; D unclear. V lost 7 bases, J lost 0 bases, and 14 bases lay in between. This CDR3 region has 14 residues. Germline V gives CDR1 DFQATT, CDR2 SNEGSKA (reference sequence).

This clonotype was counted a few times. The chain uses TRBV27 and TRBJ2-5; 7 positions agree with TRBD1. V trimming: 6 bases; J trimming: 5 bases; junction bases outside the gene matches: 6. The V gene's germline CDR1 is MNHEY and CDR2 SMNVEV (reference sequence). The CDR3 extends over 13 amino acids. CDR3 protein: CASRPDRSETQYF. CDR3 bases: TGTGCCAGCAGACCGGACAGGTCGGAGACCCAGTACTTC.

This clonotype has just a few counts. V is TRBV15 and J is TRBJ1-1, with TRBD1 matching over 7 bases. Trimming at V came to 5 bases and at J to 1 base, leaving 7 bases not matched to a gene. The CDR3 contains 15 residues. In germline, CDR1 is LNHNV, CDR2 YYDKDF (reference sequence). CDR3 region: CATSGLRTGNTEAFF. The CDR3 DNA reads TGTGCCACCAGCGGCTTAAGGACAGGGAACACTGAAGCTTTCTTT.

Only a few counts were recorded for this clonotype. The genes are TRBV15 and TRBJ2-1; TRBD2 aligns across 13 bases. Losses at the gene ends were 3 bases for V and 8 bases for J; bases not matched to a gene: 7. This CDR3 contains 16 residues. CDR1 is LNHNV, CDR2 YYDKDF, per germline (reference sequence). For the CDR3, the DNA is TGTGCCACCAGCAGCGCCGGGACTAGCGGGGTATATGAGCAGTTCTTC. Its translation is CATSSAGTSGVYEQFF.

This clonotype came up many times. J is TRBJ2-7 and V is TRBV10-3; weak D call: TRBD1 (6 bases). V was trimmed by 5 bases and J by 7 bases, leaving 15 bases between them. The CDR3 covers 13 residues. Germline V CDR1 and CDR2: ENHRY, SYGVKD. This CDR3 reads CAISPTQGGEQYF. CDR3 DNA sequence: TGTGCCATCAGTCCCACACAGGGTGGAGAGCAGTACTTC.

This clonotype was found a few times. The J gene is TRBJ2-3, the V gene TRBV9; 9 bases align to TRBD1. The junction had 3 bases not matched to a gene; V was cut back by 3 bases and J by 4 bases. Germline CDR1 and CDR2: SGDLS and YYNGEE. This CDR3 region has 14 residues. CDR3 loop: CASSAGTGSDTQYF. The DNA of the CDR3 is TGTGCCAGCAGCGCCGGGACAGGGTCAGATACGCAGTATTTT.

This chain connects TRBV27 to TRBJ2-7; 8 nucleotides agree with TRBD1. Unmatched junction bases numbered 4, after V lost 0 bases and J lost 3 bases. Germline CDR1 is MNHEY and CDR2 is SMNVEV (reference sequence). The CDR3 contains 15 residues. CDR3 sequence: CASSLSDTGGYEQYF. Written as DNA, the CDR3 is TGTGCCAGCAGTTTATCGGATACAGGGGGCTACGAGCAGTACTTC.

The chain joins TRBV20-1 to TRBJ1-2; TRBD1 matches 8 bases. Germline V gives CDR1 DFQATT, CDR2 SNEGSKA (reference sequence). The length of the CDR3 is 13 residues. The J segment lost 7 bases and the V segment lost 6 bases, leaving 10 bases of the junction unmatched. CDR3 nucleotides: TGCAGTGCCGTGGACAGGGTTAAGAGTGGCTACACCTTC. As protein: CSAVDRVKSGYTF.

The chain uses TRBV20-1 and TRBJ1-1, with a weak D call TRBD1 (6 bases). CDR1 and CDR2 (germline): DFQATT, SNEGSKA (reference sequence). V lost 5 bases and J 10 bases, leaving 23 bases between the germline ends. This CDR3 region has 14 residues. The CDR3 loop reads CSALRQVPQIGAFF. In nucleotides, the CDR3 is TGCAGTGCTTTACGACAGGTCCCCCAAATAGGAGCTTTCTTT.

J is TRBJ2-5 and V is TRBV5-1; D not certain. Trimming left V 4 bases short and J 11 bases short, with 21 bases between. The CDR3 sequence is 14 residues long. Looked up from germline, CDR1 is SGHRS and CDR2 is YFSETQ. The CDR3 sequence is CASSPDLSYNEQYF. As DNA, the CDR3 is TGCGCCAGCAGCCCTGACCTGTCCTACAATGAGCAGTACTTC.

The genes are TRBV6-6 and TRBJ1-4; 10 nucleotides align to TRBD1. The CDR3 covers 14 residues. Germline trimming cut 5 bases from V and 7 bases from J; bases unmatched to any gene: 4. The V gene's germline CDR1 is MNHNY and CDR2 SVGAGI (reference sequence). Written as DNA, the CDR3 is TGTGCCAGCAGTATGGACAGGGGGGGTGAAAAACTGTTTTTT. Protein sequence: CASSMDRGGEKLFF.

The chain links TRBV5-1 to TRBJ1-1; TRBD1 matches 10 bases. The V and J ends lost 0 bases and 0 bases, in that order; junction bases with no gene match: 20. CDR1 and CDR2 (germline): SGHRS, YFSETQ. The CDR3 has 22 residues. The CDR3 region has the DNA TGCGCCAGCAGCTTGGCCGGTGAGACAGGGGGCCCTCGGACCATCATGAACACTGAAGCTTTCTTT. Its translation: CASSLAGETGGPRTIMNTEAFF.

This clonotype appeared a few times. The V gene is TRBV5-6, the J gene TRBJ2-1; TRBD2 aligns across 8 bases. Germline V gives CDR1 SGHDT, CDR2 YYEEEE. After removal of 5 bases from V and 0 bases from J, the junction contained 7 bases not matched to a gene. CDR3 length: 16 residues. Here the CDR3 reads CASRVGGRISYNEQFF. In nucleotides, the CDR3 is TGTGCCAGCAGAGTGGGCGGGAGGATCTCCTACAATGAGCAGTTCTTC.

This clonotype was seen more than once but under ten times. V is TRBV14 and J is TRBJ2-1; 7 bases map to TRBD1. The CDR3 contains 15 residues. Germline assignment: CDR1 SGHDN and CDR2 FVKESK. V shed 4 bases, J shed 0 bases, and the junction held 3 bases outside the gene matches. As DNA, the CDR3 is TGTGCCAGCAGCCGCCGGGACAGCTCCTACAATGAGCAGTTCTTC. This gives the protein CASSRRDSSYNEQFF.

This clonotype was seen only a few times. V is TRBV20-1 and J is TRBJ2-4, with D possibly TRBD2 on 5 matching bases. Germline V gene sequence: CDR1 DFQATT, CDR2 SNEGSKA (reference sequence). The CDR3 has 11 residues. This chain's CDR3 is CRAPDLNIQYF. CDR3 sequence (DNA): TGCAGGGCCCCGGACTTAAACATTCAGTACTTC.

The chain links TRBV19 to TRBJ1-2; the D gene is possibly TRBD1 (5 bases). Looked up from germline, CDR1 is LNHDA and CDR2 is SQIVND (reference sequence). V lost 1 base, J lost 3 bases, and 12 bases lay in between. The CDR3 consists of 15 residues. The DNA of the CDR3 is TGTGCCAGTAGTATAGCGGGGGACCTCTACTATGGCTACACCTTC. Protein: CASSIAGDLYYGYTF.

This clonotype was recorded a few times. The gene calls are TRBV6-5 and TRBJ1-2; tentatively, D is TRBD1 (6 bases). V shed 5 bases and J shed 4 bases, with 14 bases lying between them. The CDR3 contains 14 residues. Germline values: CDR1 MNHEY, CDR2 SVGAGI. The chain's CDR3 is CASSRNRASYGYTF. CDR3 DNA: TGTGCCAGCAGTCGCAACAGGGCATCCTATGGCTACACCTTC.

The chain combines TRBV10-3 with TRBJ2-3; 7 nucleotides align to TRBD2. The CDR3 is 13 residues long. Per germline, CDR1 ENHRY and CDR2 SYGVKD. V lost 8 bases to trimming and J lost 3 bases; unmatched junction nucleotides: 5. The CDR3 region has the DNA TGTGCCATCCGGGGAGGGGCGACAGATACGCAGTATTTT. Its protein product is CAIRGGATDTQYF.

Comments on this clonotype: One end of the junction is discordant with germline, which a read error may explain. This sequence joins TRBV20-1 and TRBJ2-6, with a tentative D call TRBD1 (5 bases). Germline V lookup: CDR1 DFQATT, CDR2 SNEGSKA (reference sequence). The length of the CDR3 is 13 residues. The CDR3 coding sequence is TGCGGTGCCCAGGGTACAGGGGCCAACGTCCTGACTTTC. This sequence encodes CGAQGTGANVLTF.

This clonotype has ten or more counts. The CDR3 coding sequence is TGCAGTGCGGGACAGGGGTCCTACGAGCAGTACTTC. Translation: CSAGQGSYEQYF. The rearrangement uses TRBV20-1 and TRBJ2-7, with 10 bases aligning to TRBD1. The CDR3 runs 12 residues. The germline CDR1 and CDR2 sequences are DFQATT and SNEGSKA (reference sequence). After removal of 6 bases from V and 1 base from J, the junction contained 0 bases not matched to a gene.